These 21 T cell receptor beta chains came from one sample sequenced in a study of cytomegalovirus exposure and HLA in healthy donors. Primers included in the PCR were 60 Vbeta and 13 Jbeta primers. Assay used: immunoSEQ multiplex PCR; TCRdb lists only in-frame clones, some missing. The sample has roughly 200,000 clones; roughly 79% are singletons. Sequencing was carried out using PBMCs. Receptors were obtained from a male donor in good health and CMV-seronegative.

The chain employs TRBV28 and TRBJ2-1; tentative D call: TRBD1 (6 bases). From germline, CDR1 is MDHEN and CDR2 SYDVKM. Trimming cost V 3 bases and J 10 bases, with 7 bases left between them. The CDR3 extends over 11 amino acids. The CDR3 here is CASSFGTEQFF. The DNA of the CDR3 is TGTGCCAGCAGTTTTGGGACAGAGCAGTTCTTC.

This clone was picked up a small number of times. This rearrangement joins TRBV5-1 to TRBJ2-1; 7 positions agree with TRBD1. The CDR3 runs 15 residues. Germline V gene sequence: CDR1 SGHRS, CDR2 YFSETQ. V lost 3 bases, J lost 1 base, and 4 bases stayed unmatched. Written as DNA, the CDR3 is TGCGCCAGCAGCTGGGACAGAAGGTCCTACAATGAGCAGTTCTTC. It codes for CASSWDRRSYNEQFF.

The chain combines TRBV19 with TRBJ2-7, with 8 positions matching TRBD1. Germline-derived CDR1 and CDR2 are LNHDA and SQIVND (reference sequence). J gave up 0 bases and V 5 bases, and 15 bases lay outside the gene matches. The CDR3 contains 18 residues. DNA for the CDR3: TGTGCCAGTAGTGTCCAGATCGGGGACAGGCCAGACTCCTACGAGCAGTACTTC. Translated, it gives CASSVQIGDRPDSYEQYF.

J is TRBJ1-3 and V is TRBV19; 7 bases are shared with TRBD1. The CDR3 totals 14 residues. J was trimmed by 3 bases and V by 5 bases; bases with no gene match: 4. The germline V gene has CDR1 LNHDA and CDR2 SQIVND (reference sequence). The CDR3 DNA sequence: TGTGCCAGTAGTGCGACAGGGCTTGGAAACACCATATATTTT. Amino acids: CASSATGLGNTIYF.

For the CDR3, the DNA is TGTGCGACCAGGGACAGGGGGCGGACCGGGGAGCTGTTTTTT. It codes for CATRDRGRTGELFF. The rearrangement uses TRBV7-9 and TRBJ2-2; 12 bases align to TRBD1. CDR3 size: 14 residues. Germline-derived CDR1 and CDR2 are SEHNR and FQNEAQ (reference sequence).

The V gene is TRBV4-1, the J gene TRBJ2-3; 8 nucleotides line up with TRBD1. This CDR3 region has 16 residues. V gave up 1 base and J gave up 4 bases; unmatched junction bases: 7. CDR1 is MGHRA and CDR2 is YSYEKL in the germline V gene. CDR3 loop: CASSQAGQGNADTQYF. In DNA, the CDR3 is TGCGCCAGCAGCCAAGCCGGACAGGGTAACGCAGATACGCAGTATTTT.

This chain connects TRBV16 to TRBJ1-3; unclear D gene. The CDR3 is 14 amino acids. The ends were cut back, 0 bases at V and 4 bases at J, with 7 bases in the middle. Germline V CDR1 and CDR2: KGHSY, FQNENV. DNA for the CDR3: TGTGCCAGCAGCCAATCGGGCGTGGGAAACACCATATATTTT. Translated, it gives CASSQSGVGNTIYF. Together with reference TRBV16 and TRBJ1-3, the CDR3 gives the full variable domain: GEEVAQTPKHLVRGEGQKAKLYCAPIKGHSYVFWYQQVLKNEFKFLISFQNENVFDETGMPKERFSAKCLPNSPCSLEIQATKLEDSAVYFCASSQSGVGNTIYFGEGSWLTVV.

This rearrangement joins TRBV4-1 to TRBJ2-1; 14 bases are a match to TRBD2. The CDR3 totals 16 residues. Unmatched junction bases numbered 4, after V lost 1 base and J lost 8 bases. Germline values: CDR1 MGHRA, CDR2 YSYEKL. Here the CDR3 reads CASSQAGTSGSHEQFF. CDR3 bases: TGCGCCAGCAGCCAAGCCGGGACTAGCGGGAGCCATGAGCAGTTCTTC.

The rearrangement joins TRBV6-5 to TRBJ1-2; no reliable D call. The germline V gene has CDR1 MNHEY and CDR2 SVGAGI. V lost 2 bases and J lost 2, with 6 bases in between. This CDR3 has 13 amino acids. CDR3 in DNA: TGTGCCAGCAGTTACGGCCAAAACTATGGCTACACCTTC. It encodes CASSYGQNYGYTF.

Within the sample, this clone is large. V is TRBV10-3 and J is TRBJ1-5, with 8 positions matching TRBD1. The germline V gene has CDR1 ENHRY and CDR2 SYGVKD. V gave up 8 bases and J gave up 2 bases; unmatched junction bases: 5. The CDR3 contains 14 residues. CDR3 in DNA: TGTGCCATCGGGCCGGGACAGGGCAATCAGCCCCAGCATTTT. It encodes CAIGPGQGNQPQHF.

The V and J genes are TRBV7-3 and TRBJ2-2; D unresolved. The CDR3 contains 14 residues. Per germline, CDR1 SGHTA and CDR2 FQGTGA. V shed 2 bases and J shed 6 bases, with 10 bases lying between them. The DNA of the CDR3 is TGTGCCAGCAGCTTAGCGGAGTTGTCCGGGGAGCTGTTTTTT. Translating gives CASSLAELSGELFF.

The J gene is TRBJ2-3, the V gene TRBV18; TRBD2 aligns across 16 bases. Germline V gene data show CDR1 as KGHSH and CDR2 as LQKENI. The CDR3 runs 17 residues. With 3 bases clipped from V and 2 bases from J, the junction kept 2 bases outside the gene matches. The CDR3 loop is CASSPGLAGGTTDTQYF. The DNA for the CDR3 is TGTGCCAGCTCACCGGGACTAGCGGGAGGGACCACAGATACGCAGTATTTT.

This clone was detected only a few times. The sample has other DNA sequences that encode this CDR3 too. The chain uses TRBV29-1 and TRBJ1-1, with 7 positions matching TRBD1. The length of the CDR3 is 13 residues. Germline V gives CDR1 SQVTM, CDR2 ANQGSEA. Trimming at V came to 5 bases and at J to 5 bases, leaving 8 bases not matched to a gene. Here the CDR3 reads CSVYEGARTEAFF. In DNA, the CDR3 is TGCAGCGTTTATGAGGGGGCGAGGACTGAAGCTTTCTTT.

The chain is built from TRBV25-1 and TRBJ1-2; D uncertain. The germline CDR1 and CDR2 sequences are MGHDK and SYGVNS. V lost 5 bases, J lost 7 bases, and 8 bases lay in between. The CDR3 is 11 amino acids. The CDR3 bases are TGTGCCAGCAGTCTATTGTCTGGCTACACCTTC. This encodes CASSLLSGYTF.

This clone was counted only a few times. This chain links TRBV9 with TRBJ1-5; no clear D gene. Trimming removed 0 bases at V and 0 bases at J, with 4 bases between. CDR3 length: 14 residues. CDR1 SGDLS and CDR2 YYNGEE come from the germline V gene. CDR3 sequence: CASSVGYSNQPQHF. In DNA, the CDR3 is TGTGCCAGCAGCGTAGGTTATAGCAATCAGCCCCAGCATTTT.

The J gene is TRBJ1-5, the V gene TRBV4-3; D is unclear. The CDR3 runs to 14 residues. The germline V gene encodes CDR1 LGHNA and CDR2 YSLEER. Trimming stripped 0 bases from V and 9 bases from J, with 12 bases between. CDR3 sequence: CASSQDFFTGPQHF. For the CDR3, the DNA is TGCGCCAGCAGCCAAGATTTCTTTACTGGGCCCCAGCATTTT.

This chain's CDR3 is CASSPSRTGRSPLHF. Here the CDR3 DNA reads TGTGCCAGCAGCCCTTCGCGGACAGGGCGGTCACCCCTCCACTTT. The rearrangement joins TRBV7-3 to TRBJ1-6; TRBD1 matches at 8 bases. Germline V gene lookup returns CDR1 SGHTA and CDR2 FQGTGA. V was clipped by 5 bases and J by 10 bases; unmatched bases: 10. CDR3 length equals 15 residues. Full variable domain (rest looked up from reference TRBV7-3 and TRBJ1-6): GAGVSQTPSNKVTEKGKYVELRCDPISGHTALYWYRQSLGQGPEFLIYFQGTGAADDSGLPNDRFFAVRPEGSVSTLKIQRTERGDSAVYLCASSPSRTGRSPLHFGNGTRLTVT.

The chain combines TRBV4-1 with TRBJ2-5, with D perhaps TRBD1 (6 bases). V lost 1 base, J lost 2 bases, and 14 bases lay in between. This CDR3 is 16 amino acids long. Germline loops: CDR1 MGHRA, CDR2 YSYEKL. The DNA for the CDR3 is TGCGCCAGCAGCCAAGTACAGGGAGTGGGGCAAGAGACCCAGTACTTC. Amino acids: CASSQVQGVGQETQYF.

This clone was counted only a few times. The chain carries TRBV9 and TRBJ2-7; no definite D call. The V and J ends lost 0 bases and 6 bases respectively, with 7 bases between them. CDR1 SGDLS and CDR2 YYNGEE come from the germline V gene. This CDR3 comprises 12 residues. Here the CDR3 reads CASSVERGEQYF. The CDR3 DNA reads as TGTGCCAGCAGCGTAGAGCGAGGCGAGCAGTACTTC.

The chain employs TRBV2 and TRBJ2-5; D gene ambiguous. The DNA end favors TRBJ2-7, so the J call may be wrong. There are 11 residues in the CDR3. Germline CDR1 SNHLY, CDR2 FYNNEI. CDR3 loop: CASRETYEQYF. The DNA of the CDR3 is TGTGCCAGCAGAGAAACCTACGAGCAGTACTTC.

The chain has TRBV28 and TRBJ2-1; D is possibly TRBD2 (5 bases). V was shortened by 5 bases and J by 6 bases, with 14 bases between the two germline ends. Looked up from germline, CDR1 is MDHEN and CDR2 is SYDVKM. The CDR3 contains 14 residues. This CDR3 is CASSRPQRTNEQFF. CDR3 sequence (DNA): TGTGCCAGCAGTCGCCCCCAGCGGACCAATGAGCAGTTCTTC. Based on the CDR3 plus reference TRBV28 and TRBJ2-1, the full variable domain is DVKVTQSSRYLVKRTGEKVFLECVQDMDHENMFWYRQDPGLGLRLIYFSYDVKMKEKGDIPEGYSVSREKKERFSLILESASTNQTSMYLCASSRPQRTNEQFFGPGTRLTVL.